This record concerns one T cell receptor (beta chain) sequence. This clonotype was seen many times. Its antigen target is currently unknown. No much larger clone exists at a distance of one base, and base qualities are not known. This sample was taken from a study of early T cells in non-severe SARS-CoV-2 infection (dated by TCRdb to the early 2020s). Regarding the complete study: Because TCR sequencing relied on bulk RNA taken from unsorted whole blood, pairing of alpha and beta chains was not possible.

A case-control design nested within a healthcare worker cohort in London, UK, was used, with weekly nasopharyngeal swab PCR tests and blood sampling performed. Healthcare workers were enrolled in the week of the UK lockdown, from 23 to 31 March 2020, and were followed every week for up to roughly 15 weeks. From a lookup of the germline V gene (reference sequence), CDR1 and CDR2 are DFQATT and SNEGSKA. The CDR3 numbers 13 residues from cysteine through phenylalanine. Only the CDR3 DNA stays, 39 bases, in frame from base 1. V loses 2 bases of germline sequence and J loses 9 bases, and the interval between the two ends is 14 bases. The full study reports these points: VDJdb matching was skewed toward anti-spike CD8 responses and likely underestimated virus-specific expansions by missing private and CD4 specificities.

The library relied on 5' RACE. The listed sequencing device is NextSeq 500. To correct for sequencing error and PCR bias, the TCR library protocol tagged individual cDNA molecules with unique molecular identifiers. Sequencing covered both TCR alpha and beta chains, and within each sample the abundances of alpha and beta sequences were tightly co-correlated. The authors processed their data as follows. Decombinator V4 was used to annotate TCR sequences for V gene, J gene and CDR3. TCRs were defined as expanded if a significant change between any two time points was detected under a Poisson model with p below 0.0001. TCR abundances were normalised to the total number of TCRs sequenced per sample and were expressed as counts per million. TRAV1-2 paired with TRAJ12, TRAJ20 or TRAJ33 defined MAIT TCRs, while TRAV10 paired with TRAJ18 defined iNKT TCRs. VDJdb, accessed on 1 November 2021, was searched for TCRs annotated for CMV, EBV and SARS-CoV-2, and TCRs annotated for more than one antigen were excluded. TCRdb applied fastp at Q25 and MiXCR to the public reads, then kept only in-frame beta chains. Every CDR3 protein is listed once, alongside the most common genes and DNA of its rows. TCRdb's processing, not the study's, gives the V and J calls here. This sample comprises about 48,000 distinct CDR3 sequences, approximately 8.1% of them detected only once. 5% to 6.5% of the sample rests with the top ten.

The rearrangement joined TRBV20-1 to TRBJ1-5; a weak D assignment points to TRBD1 (5 bases agree). The sample consisted of whole blood. The TCR sequence derives from an adult who was a healthcare worker with PCR-confirmed SARS-CoV-2 infection or an uninfected control (not recorded which). The CDR3 here reads CSARRDGNTPQHF. The nucleotides are TGCAGTGCTAGAAGGGACGGTAATACGCCCCAGCATTTT.